These T cell receptor beta chains were read from a single sample in a study of CD8+ T cells in alopecia areata. TCRdb's copy holds only in-frame clones and misses some; the assay was immunoSEQ multiplex PCR. The sample includes some 5,400 clones, about two thirds seen only once; the top ten take 9.5% to 15%. The specimen comprised skin, sampled at week 24, from a patient treated with tofacitinib. These TCRs come from a human donor with alopecia areata. Each CDR3 is given with its conserved first and last residue. A D gene is named only where the DNA matches it firmly. A row's size may be missing; if present it is once, few, many or a size class.

clone size: .
V gene: TRBV5-5
D gene: .
CDR3 length: 13
J gene: TRBJ1-2
CDR3 protein: CASSPDRRSGYTF
CDR3 DNA: TGTGCCAGCAGCCCTGACAGAAGAAGTGGCTACACCTTC

clone size: once
V gene: TRBV6-1
D gene: TRBD1
CDR3 length: 15
J gene: TRBJ1-1
CDR3 protein: CASSDLRDRGPEAFF
CDR3 DNA: TGTGCCAGCAGTGACCTCCGGGACAGGGGGCCTGAAGCTTTCTTT

clone size: few
V gene: TRBV30
D gene: .
CDR3 length: 14
J gene: TRBJ2-5
CDR3 protein: CAWSVKRRVETQYF
CDR3 DNA: TGTGCCTGGAGTGTAAAAAGACGGGTAGAGACCCAGTACTTC

clone size: .
V gene: TRBV14
D gene: .
CDR3 length: 16
J gene: TRBJ1-4
CDR3 protein: CASSQLGGSVGEKLFF
CDR3 DNA: TGTGCCAGCAGCCAGTTGGGTGGAAGCGTAGGTGAAAAACTGTTTTTT

clone size: .
V gene: TRBV11-3
D gene: .
CDR3 length: 14
J gene: TRBJ2-5
CDR3 protein: CASSPPAHQETQYF
CDR3 DNA: TGTGCCAGCAGCCCCCCGGCACACCAAGAGACCCAGTACTTC

clone size: .
V gene: TRBV4-1
D gene: TRBD2
CDR3 length: 19
J gene: TRBJ2-5
CDR3 protein: CASSQDLPGLAGGQETQYF
CDR3 DNA: TGCGCCAGCAGCCAAGATCTCCCGGGACTAGCGGGGGGACAGGAGACCCAGTACTTC

clone size: few
V gene: TRBV29-1
D gene: .
CDR3 length: 15
J gene: TRBJ2-3
CDR3 protein: CSVEDNGGPTDTQYF
CDR3 DNA: TGCAGCGTTGAAGATAATGGGGGGCCCACAGATACGCAGTATTTT

clone size: few
V gene: TRBV29-1
D gene: .
CDR3 length: 15
J gene: TRBJ1-5
CDR3 protein: CSVADGVLGNQPQHF
CDR3 DNA: TGCAGCGTTGCCGACGGAGTCTTAGGCAATCAGCCCCAGCATTTT

clone size: .
V gene: TRBV18
D gene: .
CDR3 length: 14
J gene: TRBJ1-3
CDR3 protein: CASSPQGRGNTIYF
CDR3 DNA: TGTGCCAGCTCACCACAGGGGCGAGGAAACACCATATATTTT

clone size: .
V gene: TRBV30
D gene: TRBD2
CDR3 length: 13
J gene: TRBJ2-7
CDR3 protein: CAWSTGGDYEQYF
CDR3 DNA: TGTGCCTGGAGTACCGGGGGGGACTACGAGCAGTACTTC

clone size: .
V gene: TRBV7-2
D gene: .
CDR3 length: 13
J gene: TRBJ2-3
CDR3 protein: CASSTKSADTQYF
CDR3 DNA: TGTGCCAGCAGCACTAAGTCCGCAGATACGCAGTATTTT

clone size: .
V gene: TRBV30
D gene: TRBD1
CDR3 length: 15
J gene: TRBJ2-2
CDR3 protein: CAWSDLTGFTGELFF
CDR3 DNA: TGTGCCTGGAGTGACCTGACAGGGTTCACCGGGGAGCTGTTTTTT

clone size: .
V gene: TRBV5-5
D gene: .
CDR3 length: 15
J gene: TRBJ1-5
CDR3 protein: CASSLWGEGNQPQHF
CDR3 DNA: TGTGCCAGCAGCTTGTGGGGGGAGGGCAATCAGCCCCAGCATTTT

clone size: few
V gene: TRBV6-1
D gene: .
CDR3 length: 12
J gene: TRBJ2-2
CDR3 protein: CASSTNTGELFF
CDR3 DNA: TGTGCCAGCAGTACGAACACCGGGGAGCTGTTTTTT

clone size: .
V gene: TRBV9
D gene: .
CDR3 length: 13
J gene: TRBJ1-2
CDR3 protein: CASSVEGHYGYTF
CDR3 DNA: TGTGCCAGCAGCGTAGAGGGACACTATGGCTACACCTTC

clone size: .
V gene: TRBV4-1
D gene: TRBD1
CDR3 length: 15
J gene: TRBJ2-1
CDR3 protein: CASSQEGQGANEQFF
CDR3 DNA: TGCGCCAGCAGCCAGGAGGGACAGGGTGCGAATGAGCAGTTCTTC

clone size: .
V gene: TRBV10-3
D gene: TRBD1
CDR3 length: 17
J gene: TRBJ2-1
CDR3 protein: CAISESGQGGPYNEQFF
CDR3 DNA: TGTGCCATCAGTGAGTCTGGACAGGGAGGCCCTTACAATGAGCAGTTCTTC

clone size: few
V gene: TRBV6-1
D gene: .
CDR3 length: 16
J gene: TRBJ2-7
CDR3 protein: CASSDLSTVNWHEQYF
CDR3 DNA: TGTGCCAGCAGTGATCTGTCTACAGTCAATTGGCACGAGCAGTACTTC

clone size: .
V gene: TRBV10-3
D gene: .
CDR3 length: 16
J gene: TRBJ2-1
CDR3 protein: CAISEKGQEDYNEQFF
CDR3 DNA: TGTGCCATCAGTGAGAAGGGTCAGGAAGACTACAATGAGCAGTTCTTC

clone size: .
V gene: TRBV4-2
D gene: TRBD2
CDR3 length: 18
J gene: TRBJ2-1
CDR3 protein: CASSQVTSGGLHYNEQFF
CDR3 DNA: TGTGCCAGCAGCCAGGTTACTAGCGGGGGGCTCCACTACAATGAGCAGTTCTTC

clone size: .
V gene: TRBV19
D gene: TRBD1
CDR3 length: 14
J gene: TRBJ1-1
CDR3 protein: CASRDRVKNTEAFF
CDR3 DNA: TGTGCCAGTAGGGACAGGGTGAAGAACACTGAAGCTTTCTTT

clone size: .
V gene: TRBV6-1
D gene: TRBD2
CDR3 length: 12
J gene: TRBJ2-1
CDR3 protein: CALAGGYNEQFF
CDR3 DNA: TGTGCCCTAGCGGGGGGATACAATGAGCAGTTCTTC

clone size: .
V gene: TRBV6-6
D gene: TRBD2
CDR3 length: 16
J gene: TRBJ2-7
CDR3 protein: CASTTPVLAAGGEQYF
CDR3 DNA: TGTGCCAGCACCACCCCCGTGCTAGCGGCAGGAGGGGAGCAGTACTTC

clone size: large
V gene: TRBV7-2
D gene: TRBD2
CDR3 length: 15
J gene: TRBJ2-2
CDR3 protein: CASSPGGAGTGELFF
CDR3 DNA: TGTGCCAGCAGCCCCGGGGGGGCGGGCACCGGGGAGCTGTTTTTT

clone size: .
V gene: TRBV4-2
D gene: TRBD1
CDR3 length: 17
J gene: TRBJ2-7
CDR3 protein: CASSPMDSGQGMDEQYF
CDR3 DNA: TGTGCCAGCAGCCCGATGGATAGTGGACAGGGGATGGACGAGCAGTACTTC

clone size: .
V gene: TRBV7-1
D gene: .
CDR3 length: 14
J gene: TRBJ2-5
CDR3 protein: CASSSGHAQETQYF
CDR3 DNA: TGTGCCAGCAGCTCCGGACATGCCCAAGAGACCCAGTACTTC

clone size: once
V gene: TRBV4-3
D gene: .
CDR3 length: 15
J gene: TRBJ2-1
CDR3 protein: CASSQGGTGRTEQFF
CDR3 DNA: TGCGCCAGCAGCCAAGGGGGGACTGGACGCACCGAGCAGTTCTTC

clone size: .
V gene: TRBV5-4
D gene: .
CDR3 length: 14
J gene: TRBJ2-1
CDR3 protein: CASSLASLYNEQFF
CDR3 DNA: TGTGCCAGCAGCTTGGCGAGTCTTTACAATGAGCAGTTCTTC

clone size: once
V gene: TRBV7-7
D gene: .
CDR3 length: 17
J gene: TRBJ2-6
CDR3 protein: CASSTGEPQSRANVLTF
CDR3 DNA: TGTGCCAGCAGCACTGGTGAGCCACAAAGTCGGGCCAACGTCCTGACTTTC

clone size: .
V gene: TRBV5-1
D gene: .
CDR3 length: 13
J gene: TRBJ2-7
CDR3 protein: CASSPIDSYEQYF
CDR3 DNA: TGCGCCAGCAGCCCCATCGACAGCTACGAGCAGTACTTC

clone size: .
V gene: TRBV11-2
D gene: TRBD1
CDR3 length: 13
J gene: TRBJ1-2
CDR3 protein: CASSLDRDDGYTF
CDR3 DNA: TGTGCCAGCAGCCTGGACAGGGACGATGGCTACACCTTC

clone size: few
V gene: TRBV7-2
D gene: TRBD2
CDR3 length: 16
J gene: TRBJ2-5
CDR3 protein: CASSLERGGRKETQYF
CDR3 DNA: TGTGCCAGCAGCTTAGAGCGGGGGGGCCGAAAAGAGACCCAGTACTTC

clone size: .
V gene: TRBV9
D gene: TRBD1
CDR3 length: 17
J gene: TRBJ1-2
CDR3 protein: CASSMASGGAGNYGYTF
CDR3 DNA: TGTGCCAGCAGCATGGCGTCAGGGGGCGCCGGAAACTATGGCTACACCTTC

clone size: .
V gene: TRBV4-3
D gene: .
CDR3 length: 17
J gene: TRBJ2-6
CDR3 protein: CASSQEMDVSGANVLTF
CDR3 DNA: TGCGCCAGCAGCCAAGAGATGGACGTTTCTGGGGCCAACGTCCTGACTTTC

clone size: few
V gene: TRBV5-5
D gene: .
CDR3 length: 13
J gene: TRBJ2-3
CDR3 protein: CASSFSSTDTQYF
CDR3 DNA: TGTGCCAGCAGCTTCTCCAGCACAGATACGCAGTATTTT

clone size: .
V gene: TRBV19
D gene: .
CDR3 length: 16
J gene: TRBJ2-3
CDR3 protein: CASRAAGLPGIDTQYF
CDR3 DNA: TGTGCCAGTAGAGCCGCGGGACTCCCCGGGATAGATACGCAGTATTTT

clone size: .
V gene: TRBV19
D gene: .
CDR3 length: 13
J gene: TRBJ2-3
CDR3 protein: CASRTTRWDTQYF
CDR3 DNA: TGTGCCAGTAGAACTACGCGTTGGGATACGCAGTATTTT

clone size: .
V gene: TRBV5-4
D gene: TRBD1
CDR3 length: 15
J gene: TRBJ1-3
CDR3 protein: CASSFFDRAGNTIYF
CDR3 DNA: TGTGCCAGCAGCTTTTTTGACAGGGCTGGAAACACCATATATTTT

clone size: .
V gene: TRBV5-1
D gene: TRBD1
CDR3 length: 15
J gene: TRBJ2-7
CDR3 protein: CASSLGGQGLGEQYF
CDR3 DNA: TGCGCCAGCAGCTTGGGAGGACAGGGTTTAGGCGAGCAGTACTTC

clone size: once
V gene: TRBV11-2
D gene: .
CDR3 length: 14
J gene: TRBJ2-1
CDR3 protein: CASSLGQLRGEQFF
CDR3 DNA: TGTGCCAGCAGCTTAGGTCAGCTGAGGGGTGAGCAGTTCTTC

clone size: .
V gene: TRBV5-1
D gene: .
CDR3 length: 14
J gene: TRBJ2-7
CDR3 protein: CASNPSGITYEQYF
CDR3 DNA: TGCGCCAGCAACCCCTCCGGGATCACCTACGAGCAGTACTTC

clone size: .
V gene: TRBV5-5
D gene: TRBD1
CDR3 length: 15
J gene: TRBJ2-4
CDR3 protein: CASSLEPGQGNIQYF
CDR3 DNA: TGTGCCAGCAGCTTGGAACCGGGACAGGGAAACATTCAGTACTTC

clone size: .
V gene: TRBV7-2
D gene: TRBD1
CDR3 length: 14
J gene: TRBJ2-1
CDR3 protein: CASSWVGQGSEQFF
CDR3 DNA: TGTGCCAGCAGCTGGGTGGGACAGGGGTCGGAGCAGTTCTTC

clone size: .
V gene: TRBV27
D gene: .
CDR3 length: 15
J gene: TRBJ2-2
CDR3 protein: CASSPYALPAGELFF
CDR3 DNA: TGTGCCAGCAGCCCATATGCCCTTCCGGCAGGGGAGCTGTTTTTT

clone size: .
V gene: TRBV9
D gene: TRBD1
CDR3 length: 15
J gene: TRBJ1-5
CDR3 protein: CASSTGTGEDQPQHF
CDR3 DNA: TGTGCCAGCTCGACCGGGACAGGGGAAGATCAGCCCCAGCATTTT

clone size: .
V gene: TRBV6-1
D gene: .
CDR3 length: 14
J gene: TRBJ1-1
CDR3 protein: CASGHGYEDTEAFF
CDR3 DNA: TGTGCCAGTGGCCATGGGTATGAGGACACTGAAGCTTTCTTT

clone size: few
V gene: TRBV5-1
D gene: .
CDR3 length: 15
J gene: TRBJ2-7
CDR3 protein: CASSPVGGDIYEQYF
CDR3 DNA: TGCGCCAGCAGCCCAGTTGGGGGGGACATCTACGAGCAGTACTTC

clone size: once
V gene: TRBV9
D gene: .
CDR3 length: 18
J gene: TRBJ2-3
CDR3 protein: CASSVYGGPGRRTDTQYF
CDR3 DNA: TGTGCCAGCAGCGTATACGGGGGGCCAGGTAGACGCACAGATACGCAGTATTTT

clone size: .
V gene: TRBV7-2
D gene: .
CDR3 length: 13
J gene: TRBJ2-1
CDR3 protein: CASKLGAIFHPFF
CDR3 DNA: TGTGCCAGCAAGCTTGGGGCAATTTTTCATCCGTTCTTC

clone size: .
V gene: TRBV6-5
D gene: TRBD1
CDR3 length: 13
J gene: TRBJ1-2
CDR3 protein: CASGRSGGSGYTF
CDR3 DNA: TGTGCCAGCGGAAGATCAGGGGGCTCTGGCTACACCTTC

clone size: few
V gene: TRBV6-5
D gene: .
CDR3 length: 14
J gene: TRBJ2-1
CDR3 protein: CASRLRGDHNEQFF
CDR3 DNA: TGTGCCAGCAGACTCCGAGGGGACCACAATGAGCAGTTCTTC

clone size: .
V gene: TRBV13
D gene: .
CDR3 length: 14
J gene: TRBJ2-7
CDR3 protein: CASSLRTVPYEQYF
CDR3 DNA: TGTGCCAGCAGCCTTCGGACGGTCCCCTACGAGCAGTACTTC

clone size: .
V gene: TRBV27
D gene: .
CDR3 length: 14
J gene: TRBJ1-6
CDR3 protein: CASSTRLFNSPLHF
CDR3 DNA: TGTGCCAGCAGTACACGTTTGTTTAATTCACCCCTCCACTTT

clone size: .
V gene: TRBV6-5
D gene: .
CDR3 length: 14
J gene: TRBJ1-3
CDR3 protein: CASRRTNSGNTIYF
CDR3 DNA: TGTGCCAGCCGGCGGACAAACTCTGGAAACACCATATATTTT